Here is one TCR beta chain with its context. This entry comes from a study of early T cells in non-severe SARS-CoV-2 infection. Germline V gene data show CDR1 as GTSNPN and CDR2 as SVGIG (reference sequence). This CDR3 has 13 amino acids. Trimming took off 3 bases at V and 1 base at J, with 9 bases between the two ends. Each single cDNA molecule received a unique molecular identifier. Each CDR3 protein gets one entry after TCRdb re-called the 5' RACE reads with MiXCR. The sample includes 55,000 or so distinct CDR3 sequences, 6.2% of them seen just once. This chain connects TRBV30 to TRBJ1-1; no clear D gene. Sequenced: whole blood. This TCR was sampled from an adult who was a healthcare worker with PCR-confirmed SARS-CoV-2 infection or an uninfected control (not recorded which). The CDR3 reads CAWRVSGNTEAFF. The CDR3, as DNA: TGTGCCTGGAGAGTCAGTGGGAACACTGAAGCTTTCTTT.